Included here is one T cell receptor (beta chain) sequence, with context. The sample originates from a study of blood T cell repertoires in COVID-19. The wider study: The study drew acute and convalescent COVID-19 samples from the United States, Italy and Spain. T cells, B-cell-depleted T cells, or PBMCs supplied cDNA or gDNA.

Deletions cut 7 bases from V and 3 bases from J, with 18 bases between. The CDR3 loop spans 16 amino acids. Germline V gene sequence: CDR1 MGHRA, CDR2 YSYEKL. Authors' methods: Amplification from reference gene primers served as the basis for estimated nucleated cell counts. Assay: immunoSEQ multiplex PCR; the TCRdb copy retains only in-frame clones and omits some. V and J calls plus clone size are reproduced from that table; the DNA served to infer D and trimming. The table lists about 310,000 clones, roughly nine tenths of them singletons. The specimen sequenced was peripheral blood. This receptor was obtained from a man aged 18 to 35 with active or convalescent COVID-19. The chain links TRBV4-1 to TRBJ2-2, with D possibly matching TRBD2 (7 bases). CDR3 loop: CASTDEGGEYTGELFF. CDR3 sequence (DNA): TGCGCCAGCACTGACGAAGGGGGGGAATACACCGGGGAGCTGTTTTTT.